These 26 T cell receptor beta chains came from one sample sequenced in a study of identical twins. One entry per CDR3 protein, called by TCRdb with MiXCR from the 5' RACE reads. The sample contains about 530,000 distinct CDR3 sequences, approximately 16% of which appear only once. The same sample was also used in a study of yellow fever vaccine responses in identical twins.

Specimen: CD4+ T cells sorted from blood. Receptor source: a woman between 18 and 29 years old in good health.

There are a few counts of this clonotype. The chain employs TRBV3-1 and TRBJ2-7; no clear D. CDR3 length: 13 residues. The V gene lost 3 bases and the J gene lost 8 bases, with 14 bases spanning the gap. Germline V gene lookup returns CDR1 LGHDT and CDR2 YNNKEL (reference sequence). The CDR3 spells CASSQGSSTQQYF. The CDR3 nucleotides read TGTGCCAGCAGCCAGGGGTCAAGCACCCAGCAGTACTTC.

This clonotype was seen repeatedly, ten times or more. The chain uses TRBV5-1 and TRBJ1-6; the D gene is possibly TRBD1 (5 bases). The germline CDR1 and CDR2 sequences are SGHRS and YFSETQ. The CDR3 extends over 13 amino acids. Between the trimmed V and J ends, which lost 4 bases and 8 bases, there was a span of 10 bases. CDR3 in DNA: TGCGCCAGCAGCGGTGGGGGGGATTCACCCCTCCACTTT. Its protein product is CASSGGGDSPLHF.

The genes are TRBV28 and TRBJ2-4; 7 positions match TRBD1. This CDR3 has 16 residues. The germline CDR1 and CDR2 sequences are MDHEN and SYDVKM. Losses at the gene ends were 2 bases for V and 2 bases for J; bases not matched to a gene: 6. The CDR3 sequence is CASSLPLTGSKNIQYF. In DNA, the CDR3 is TGTGCCAGCAGTTTACCGTTGACAGGGTCCAAAAACATTCAGTACTTC.

The chain employs TRBV18 and TRBJ2-3, with TRBD2 identical over 9 bases. V lost 0 bases and J lost 4; bases outside the gene matches: 8. Germline V gene data show CDR1 as KGHSH and CDR2 as LQKENI. The CDR3 length is 17 residues. The CDR3 bases are TGTGCCAGCTCACCACCGGCTGGCGGGACTAGCTCAGATACGCAGTATTTT. It codes for CASSPPAGGTSSDTQYF.

V and J are TRBV5-1 and TRBJ2-2; 10 bases align to TRBD1. Germline V gives CDR1 SGHRS, CDR2 YFSETQ. The CDR3 has 17 amino acids. Losses at the gene ends were 5 bases for V and 0 bases for J; bases not matched to a gene: 7. CDR3 in DNA: TGCGCCAGCAGTAAGACAGGGGGCCTTTCGAACACCGGGGAGCTGTTTTTT. The encoded protein is CASSKTGGLSNTGELFF.

This clonotype was recorded a few times. V gene TRBV7-8 combines with J gene TRBJ1-2; D remains unclear. There are 14 residues in the CDR3. CDR1 SGHVS and CDR2 FQNEAQ come from the germline V gene. V was shortened by 10 bases and J by 0 bases, with 15 bases between the two germline ends. CDR3 in DNA: TGTGCCACCCAACGTGGGGAGACTAACTATGGCTACACCTTC. Protein product: CATQRGETNYGYTF.

Worth noting for this clonotype: The germline gene is not matched at one end of the junction; a read error may be the cause. The chain recombines TRBV5-1 with TRBJ2-7; TRBD2 might be the D (6 bases). Germline values: CDR1 SGHRS, CDR2 YFSETQ. The CDR3 is 15 residues long. CDR3 protein: CASSLDQIGSYELYF. In DNA form, the CDR3 reads TGCGCCAGCAGCTTGGATCAGATCGGGAGCTACGAGCTGTACTTC.

This chain links TRBV5-5 with TRBJ1-2; no clear D. Germline V gene sequence: CDR1 SGHKS, CDR2 YYEKEE (reference sequence). The CDR3 has 15 residues. Trimming stripped 2 bases from V and 2 bases from J, with 13 bases between. The CDR3 coding sequence is TGTGCCAGCAGCTTACCAACTACCCGGAACTATGGCTACACCTTC. Encoded protein: CASSLPTTRNYGYTF.

The chain carries TRBV24-1 and TRBJ2-1; no reliable D call. The V end was cut by 4 bases, the J end by 0 bases, with 9 bases between. This CDR3 comprises 15 residues. Germline CDR1 KGHDR, CDR2 SFDVKD. For the CDR3, the DNA is TGTGCCACCAGTGACCGCGGCGGCTCCTACAATGAGCAGTTCTTC. Translating gives CATSDRGGSYNEQFF.

The chain couples TRBV4-1 to TRBJ1-1; a possible D gene is TRBD1 (5 bases). CDR1 is MGHRA and CDR2 is YSYEKL in the germline V gene. V was cut by 0 bases and J by 7 bases, with 15 bases left in between. CDR3 length: 15 residues. The CDR3 sequence: CASSQDRGRTSEAFF. The CDR3 region has the DNA TGCGCCAGCAGCCAAGATCGGGGCAGAACAAGTGAAGCTTTCTTT.

The rearrangement links TRBV2 to TRBJ2-4; 9 bases match TRBD1. Looked up from germline, CDR1 is SNHLY and CDR2 is FYNNEI. The V gene end was trimmed by 7 bases and the J gene end by 9 bases; junction bases not matched to a gene: 7. CDR3 size: 13 residues. CDR3 bases: TGTGCCAGCAAAAGACAGGGGGAAATCATTCAGTACTTC. This translates into CASKRQGEIIQYF.

V is TRBV5-1 and J is TRBJ2-1, with TRBD2 matching 12 bases. The V gene's germline CDR1 is SGHRS and CDR2 YFSETQ. This CDR3 is 17 amino acids long. V trimming: 5 bases; J trimming: 0 bases; junction bases outside the gene matches: 6. The CDR3 loop is CASRPSGGGLSYNEQFF. CDR3 bases: TGCGCCAGCAGACCTAGCGGGGGGGGCCTCTCCTACAATGAGCAGTTCTTC. Combining the CDR3 with reference TRBV5-1 and TRBJ2-1 gives the whole variable domain KAGVTQTPRYLIKTRGQQVTLSCSPISGHRSVSWYQQTPGQGLQFLFEYFSETQRNKGNFPGRFSGRQFSNSRSEMNVSTLELGDSALYLCASRPSGGGLSYNEQFFGPGTRLTVL.

This clonotype was counted a few times. The chain combines TRBV2 with TRBJ2-1; TRBD2 matches at 16 bases. V lost 6 bases to trimming and J lost 9 bases; unmatched junction nucleotides: 14. Germline CDR1 SNHLY, CDR2 FYNNEI. The CDR3 contains 18 residues. This chain's CDR3 is CASRTPGLAGGPVGEQFF. CDR3 nucleotides: TGTGCCAGCAGAACACCGGGACTAGCGGGAGGGCCCGTAGGTGAGCAGTTCTTC.

This clonotype showed up just a few times. The chain links TRBV11-2 to TRBJ2-1; TRBD1 might be the D (5 bases). The V gene lost 2 bases and the J gene lost 5 bases, with 13 bases spanning the gap. Germline CDR1 SGHAT, CDR2 FQNNGV. This CDR3 comprises 15 residues. In nucleotides, the CDR3 is TGTGCCAGCAGCTTACAGGGAATTCTAAACAATGAGCAGTTCTTC. Translating it yields CASSLQGILNNEQFF.

This clonotype was counted between two and nine times. This rearrangement joins TRBV4-1 to TRBJ2-4, with D perhaps matching TRBD2 (7 bases). CDR3 length: 20 amino acids. The V and J ends lost 0 bases and 0 bases respectively, with 21 bases between them. CDR1 is MGHRA and CDR2 is YSYEKL in the germline V gene. The CDR3: CASSQEDWRGGSIAKNIQYF. The CDR3 nucleotides read TGCGCCAGCAGCCAAGAGGATTGGAGGGGGGGAAGTATAGCCAAAAACATTCAGTACTTC.

The sample holds a few counts of this clonotype. V is TRBV10-2 and J is TRBJ2-2; 8 bases fit TRBD2. Germline loops: CDR1 WSHSY, CDR2 SAAADI. Losses at the gene ends were 6 bases for V and 8 bases for J; bases not matched to a gene: 5. This CDR3 spans 13 amino acids. CDR3 sequence reads: CASRGLASGELFF. The CDR3 DNA reads TGCGCCAGCAGAGGACTAGCTTCGGGGGAGCTGTTTTTT.

This clonotype was observed a few times. This chain uses TRBV12-3 or TRBV12-4 with TRBJ2-3, with D possibly TRBD1 on 6 matching bases. The V gene lost 3 bases and the J gene lost 0 bases, with 13 bases spanning the gap. The CDR3 has 16 amino acids. CDR3 amino acids: CASSFGQGPSTDTQYF. DNA of the CDR3: TGTGCCAGCAGTTTTGGCCAGGGGCCAAGCACAGATACGCAGTATTTT.

This clonotype was recorded a few times. The chain has TRBV5-1 and TRBJ1-2, with 9 bases matching TRBD1. In germline, CDR1 is SGHRS, CDR2 YFSETQ. This CDR3 contains 22 residues. The ends lost 0 bases at V and 1 base at J; junction bases unmatched: 22. CDR3 protein: CASSLAKGTGKISAERNYGYTF. Written as DNA, the CDR3 is TGCGCCAGCAGCTTGGCCAAGGGGACAGGGAAAATATCGGCCGAGCGTAACTATGGCTACACCTTC.

This clonotype was counted only a few times. V usage is TRBV5-1 and J usage is TRBJ2-1; tentative D call: TRBD2 (6 bases). Germline lookup yields CDR1 SGHRS and CDR2 YFSETQ. The CDR3 runs to 15 residues. Trimming shortened V by 5 bases and J by 0 bases, and 12 bases separated the two germline ends. The CDR3 loop is CASREGSSSYNEQFF. Written as DNA, the CDR3 is TGCGCCAGCAGGGAGGGGTCGAGCTCCTACAATGAGCAGTTCTTC.

This chain connects TRBV12-3 or TRBV12-4 to TRBJ1-2; TRBD1 aligns across 12 bases. The CDR3 has 17 amino acids. V lost 2 bases, J lost 9 bases, and 13 bases stayed unmatched. The DNA for the CDR3 is TGTGCCAGCAGTTTAACCCTCCCCGGGACAGGGGGCGAGAGCTACACCTTC. Translating gives CASSLTLPGTGGESYTF.

This clonotype turned up a few times. The chain uses TRBV20-1 and TRBJ2-3; 8 positions agree with TRBD1. The CDR3 spans 14 residues. Germline values: CDR1 DFQATT, CDR2 SNEGSKA (reference sequence). The J segment lost 3 bases and the V segment lost 3 bases, leaving 5 bases of the junction unmatched. CDR3 sequence reads: CSASTTGGTDTQYF. As DNA, the CDR3 is TGCAGTGCTAGTACCACAGGGGGAACAGATACGCAGTATTTT.

This clonotype occurred a few times. V and J are TRBV12-3 or TRBV12-4 and TRBJ2-3; 10 nucleotides match TRBD2. The CDR3 is made up of 16 amino acids. With V trimmed by 2 bases and J by 3 bases, 5 bases remained unmatched. The CDR3 spells CASSLPSGSTTDTQYF. The CDR3, as DNA: TGTGCCAGCAGTTTACCTAGCGGGAGTACGACAGATACGCAGTATTTT.

This chain uses TRBV20-1 with TRBJ2-7; D gene ambiguous. The CDR3 consists of 12 residues. The germline V gene has CDR1 DFQATT and CDR2 SNEGSKA (reference sequence). Trimming removed 1 base from V and 5 bases from J, with 9 bases in between. CDR3 region: CSARGDLDEQYV. The CDR3 DNA follows: TGCAGTGCTAGAGGAGACTTGGACGAGCAGTACGTC.

This clonotype was seen a handful of times. The chain combines TRBV18 with TRBJ2-3; D is possibly TRBD1 (5 bases). V lost 6 bases and J lost 0, with 7 bases in between. Germline V gene lookup returns CDR1 KGHSH and CDR2 LQKENI. The length of the CDR3 is 13 residues. This chain's CDR3 is CASSTVSTDTQYF. As DNA, the CDR3 is TGTGCCAGCTCGACAGTCAGCACAGATACGCAGTATTTT.

A few counts support this clonotype. This sequence joins TRBV7-9 and TRBJ2-2; 10 bases agree with TRBD2. Trimming at V came to 5 bases and at J to 1 base, leaving 4 bases not matched to a gene. The CDR3 totals 16 residues. Germline CDR1 is SEHNR and CDR2 is FQNEAQ (reference sequence). The CDR3 protein is CASSPRLAGNTGELFF. The CDR3 DNA sequence: TGTGCCAGCAGCCCCCGACTAGCGGGGAACACCGGGGAGCTGTTTTTT.

This clonotype was detected a few times. The CDR3 DNA reads TGTGCCAGCAGCCAAGCCGGACAGGGCCCCTACAATGAGCAGTTCTTC. This gives the protein CASSQAGQGPYNEQFF. The V call is TRBV4-2, the J call TRBJ2-1; TRBD1 agrees at 8 bases. V gave up 1 base and J gave up 2 bases; unmatched junction bases: 4. The CDR3 is made up of 16 amino acids. From germline, CDR1 is LGHNA and CDR2 YNFKEQ.